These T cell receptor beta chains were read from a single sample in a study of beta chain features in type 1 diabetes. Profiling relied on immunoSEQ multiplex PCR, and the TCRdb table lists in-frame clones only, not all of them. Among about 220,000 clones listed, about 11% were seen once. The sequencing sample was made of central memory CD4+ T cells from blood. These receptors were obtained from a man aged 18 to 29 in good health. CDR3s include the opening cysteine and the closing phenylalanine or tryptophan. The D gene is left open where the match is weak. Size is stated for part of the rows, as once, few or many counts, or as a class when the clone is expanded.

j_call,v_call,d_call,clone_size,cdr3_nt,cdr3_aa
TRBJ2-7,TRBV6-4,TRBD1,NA,TGTGCCAGTCTCGGGACAGGGGACTACGAGCAGTACTTC,CASLGTGDYEQYF
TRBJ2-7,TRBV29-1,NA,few,TGCAGCGTTGGTAGGGACCTACCCGGCGAGCAGTACTTC,CSVGRDLPGEQYF
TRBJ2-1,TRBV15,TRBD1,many,TGTGCCACCAGCAGAGCTAGGACAGGGAGCAATGAGCAGTTCTTC,CATSRARTGSNEQFF
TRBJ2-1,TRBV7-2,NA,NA,TGTGCCAGCAGCTTTACTGAGTACAATGAGCAGTTCTTC,CASSFTEYNEQFF
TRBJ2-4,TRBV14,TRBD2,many,TGTGCCAGCAGCCAAACTAGCGGGAGATCTGGCATTCAGTACTTC,CASSQTSGRSGIQYF
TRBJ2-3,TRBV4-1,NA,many,TGCGCCAGCAGCCAAGTTGGCAGAGGGCCCACAGATACGCAGTATTTT,CASSQVGRGPTDTQYF
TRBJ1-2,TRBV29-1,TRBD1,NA,TGCAGCGTTATGACGGCAGGGGGCTATGGCTACACCTTC,CSVMTAGGYGYTF
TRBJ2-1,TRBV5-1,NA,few,TGCGCCAGCAGCTTGCTTGACAGTGCCTACAATGAGCAGTTCTTC,CASSLLDSAYNEQFF
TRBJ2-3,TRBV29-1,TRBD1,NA,TGCAGCGTTATCATCCCGGGACAGGGACCAGATACGCAGTATTTT,CSVIIPGQGPDTQYF
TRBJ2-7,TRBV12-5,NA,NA,TGTGCTCTACCTAGAGGGACAAATCTCTACGAGCAGTACTTC,CALPRGTNLYEQYF
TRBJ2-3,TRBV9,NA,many,TGTGCCAGCAGCGTAGTTGGGGTCTCTAGCACAGATACGCAGTATTTT,CASSVVGVSSTDTQYF
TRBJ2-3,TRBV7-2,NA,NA,TGTGCCAGCAGCTTAGGAGGCCCCCGGAATACGCAGTATTTT,CASSLGGPRNTQYF
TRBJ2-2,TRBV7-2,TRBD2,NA,TGTGCCAGCAGCTTATACGGGAGGGACACCGGGGAGCTGTTTTTT,CASSLYGRDTGELFF
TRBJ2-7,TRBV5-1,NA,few,TGCGCCAGCAGCTTGATTATTCGGGGGAGCGGCGGCGAGCAGTACTTC,CASSLIIRGSGGEQYF
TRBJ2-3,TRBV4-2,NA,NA,TGTGCCAGCAGCTTAGCGCGAGGGGTGAGCCCAGATACGCAGTATTTT,CASSLARGVSPDTQYF
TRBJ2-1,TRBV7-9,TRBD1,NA,TGTGCCAGCAGCCGCCGGGACAGGACTTACAATGAGCAGTTCTTC,CASSRRDRTYNEQFF
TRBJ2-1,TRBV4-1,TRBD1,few,TGCGCCAGCAGCCTTATACGGGGACAGGGCGATGAGCAGTTCTTC,CASSLIRGQGDEQFF
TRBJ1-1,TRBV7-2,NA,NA,TGTGCCAGCAGCGCCTACAGCACTGAAGCTTTCTTT,CASSAYSTEAFF
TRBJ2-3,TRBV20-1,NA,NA,TGCAGTGCTAGCTCCCCAGATACGCAGTATTTT,CSASSPDTQYF
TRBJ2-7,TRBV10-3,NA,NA,TGTGCCATCAGTCCTGCCGGGACCCTCAGCTACGAGCAGTACTTC,CAISPAGTLSYEQYF
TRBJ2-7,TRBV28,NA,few,TGTGCCAGCAGTAAGGAAACCGGAGGGCCAGGAGAGCAGTACTTC,CASSKETGGPGEQYF
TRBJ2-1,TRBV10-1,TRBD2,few,TGCGCCACCTCCGGGACTAGCGGGAGTTGGGGCAATGAGCAGTTCTTC,CATSGTSGSWGNEQFF
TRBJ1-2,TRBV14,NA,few,TGTGCCAGCAGCCAGAACAGGGTTGGCTACACCTTC,CASSQNRVGYTF
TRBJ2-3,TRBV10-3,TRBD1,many,TGTGCCATCAGTGAGGACAGGGATTCAAATACGCAGTATTTT,CAISEDRDSNTQYF
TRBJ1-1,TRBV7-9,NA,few,TGTGCCAGCAGCTTAATGTCGAACACTGAAGCTTTCTTT,CASSLMSNTEAFF
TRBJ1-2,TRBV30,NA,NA,TGTGCCTGGACAGGAGACAGCTATGGCTACACCTTC,CAWTGDSYGYTF
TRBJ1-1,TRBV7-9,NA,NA,TGTGCCAGCAGCCTTACACAGAACACTGAAGCTTTCTTT,CASSLTQNTEAFF
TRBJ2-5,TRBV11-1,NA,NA,TGTGCCAGCAGCTTTTGGGCCGGAACGGAGACCCAGTACTTC,CASSFWAGTETQYF
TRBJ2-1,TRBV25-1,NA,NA,TGTGCCAGCAGGAATCCACGGGGCTACAATGAGCAGTTCTTC,CASRNPRGYNEQFF
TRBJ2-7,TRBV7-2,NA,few,TGTGCCAGCAGCTTAGCTTGGGAGCAAGGCGAGCAGTACTTC,CASSLAWEQGEQYF
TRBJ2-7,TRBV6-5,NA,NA,TGTGCCAGCAGTTATGGAGGGGCCAACTACGAGCAGTACTTC,CASSYGGANYEQYF
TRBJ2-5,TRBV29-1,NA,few,TGCAGCGTTCGCCCACAAGAGACCCAGTACTTC,CSVRPQETQYF
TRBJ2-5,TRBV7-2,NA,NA,TGTGCCAGCAGCTTAGCAGGGACTCTTCAAGAGACCCAGTACTTC,CASSLAGTLQETQYF
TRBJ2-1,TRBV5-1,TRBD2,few,TGCGCCAGCAGCTCGGGGTCTAGCGGGAGTCTTAATGAGCAGTTCTTC,CASSSGSSGSLNEQFF
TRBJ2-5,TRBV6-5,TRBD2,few,TGTGCCAGCACCCCGGGGGGGTACCAAGAGACCCAGTACTTC,CASTPGGYQETQYF
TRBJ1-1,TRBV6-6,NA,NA,TGTGCCAGCAGTTACTCGGGGGGGGACACTGAAGCTTTCTTT,CASSYSGGDTEAFF
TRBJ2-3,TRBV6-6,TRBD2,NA,TGTGCCATCAAGGAGGGAGCGGGAGCGGTAGATACGCAGTATTTT,CAIKEGAGAVDTQYF
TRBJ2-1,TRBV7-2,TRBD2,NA,TGTGCCAGCAGCTTCCTAGCGGGGACCTTTTACAATGAGCAGTTCTTC,CASSFLAGTFYNEQFF
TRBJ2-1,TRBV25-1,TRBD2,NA,TGTGCCAGCAGTGGTCTAGCGGGAGGGGTCAATGAGCAGTTCTTC,CASSGLAGGVNEQFF
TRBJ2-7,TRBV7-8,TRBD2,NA,TGTGCCAGCAGCCCGAGGACTAGCGGGGCCACCCACTACGAGCAGTACTTC,CASSPRTSGATHYEQYF
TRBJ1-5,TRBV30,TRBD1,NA,TGTGCCTGGAGTGGACAGGGTAATCAGCCCCAGCATTTT,CAWSGQGNQPQHF
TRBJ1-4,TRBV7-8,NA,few,TGTGCCAGCAGCACCCGGGAAACAACTAATGAAAAACTGTTTTTT,CASSTRETTNEKLFF
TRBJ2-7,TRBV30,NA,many,TGTGCCTGGAGTAGTGTCTCCAGGGCGGGATACGAGCAGTACTTC,CAWSSVSRAGYEQYF
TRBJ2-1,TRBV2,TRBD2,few,TGTGCCAGCAGGAGTCAGCGGGAGGGCCTGAATGAGCAGTTCTTC,CASRSQREGLNEQFF
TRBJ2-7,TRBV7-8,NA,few,TGTGCCAGCGGTTTACACGGGACTCCCTACGAGCAGTACTTC,CASGLHGTPYEQYF
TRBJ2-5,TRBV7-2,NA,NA,TGTGCCAGCAGCGCCCAGAGGGAGCAGTACTTC,CASSAQREQYF
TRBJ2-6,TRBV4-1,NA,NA,TGCGCCAGCAGCCAAGTGTTATGGGGCGGCTCTGGGGCCAACGTCCTGACTTTC,CASSQVLWGGSGANVLTF
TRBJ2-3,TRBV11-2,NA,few,TGTGCCAGCAGCTTAGATCCCGGGACAGATACGCAGTATTTT,CASSLDPGTDTQYF
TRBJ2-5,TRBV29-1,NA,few,TGCAGCGTTGAACGGTCGGGGCCGAGGGAGACCCAGTACTTC,CSVERSGPRETQYF
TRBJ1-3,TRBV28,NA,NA,TGTGCCAGCAGTCCCGTCGGACTTTCGGGTGGAAACACCATATATTTT,CASSPVGLSGGNTIYF
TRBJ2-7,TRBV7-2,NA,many,TGTGCCAGCAGCTCGGGTCGGCACGGAGCCTACGAGCAGTACTTC,CASSSGRHGAYEQYF
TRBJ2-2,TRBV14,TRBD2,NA,TGTGCCAGCAGCCTCGGGACTAGGAGCATCACCGGGGAGCTGTTTTTT,CASSLGTRSITGELFF
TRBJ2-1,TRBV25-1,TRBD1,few,TGTGCCAGCAGTAAGACAGGGTCCGATGAGCAGTTCTTC,CASSKTGSDEQFF